This TCR beta chain comes out of a study of T cell repertoires in cytomegalovirus infection. About the study: Peptides in the study included HLA-C-restricted and HLA-B-restricted CMV epitopes. Matching HLA type, along with CMV infection, was indicated by public TCR beta signatures. General study points: CMV carriers with the relevant HLA were identified by cumulative public TCR beta family frequency. The study found HLA-C-restricted CMV-specific TCR beta clonotypes dominating the ex vivo response.

The CDR3 has 16 residues. Germline CDR1 is LGHNA and CDR2 is YSLEER. With V trimmed by 5 bases and J by 6 bases, 10 bases remained unmatched. Of note for this clonotype: The antigen is undetermined.

MiXCR, run by TCRdb on the reads, gives a single entry per CDR3 protein. The sample has about 770,000 distinct CDR3 sequences, 25% to 30% seen once. This specimen consisted of cultured CD8+ T cells from PBMCs, obtained from culture after CMV antigen stimulation. V usage is TRBV4-3 and J usage is TRBJ1-5, with 10 bases aligning to TRBD1. This receptor was taken from a human donor in good health (CMV status not recorded). Some clones in this sample may be carry-over from other donors' samples. CDR3 in amino acids: CASSDRDRGLGQPQHF. In DNA, the CDR3 is TGCGCCAGCAGCGACCGGGACAGGGGATTAGGTCAGCCCCAGCATTTT.